The next 6 T cell receptor beta chains were all read from a single sample in a study of blood T cell repertoires in COVID-19. The data were produced by immunoSEQ multiplex PCR, yet TCRdb's version contains in-frame clones alone and is incomplete. This sample has about 240,000 clones, with about 88% found just once. The sample consisted of peripheral blood. The receptors derive from an older woman with active or convalescent COVID-19.

This clone was counted a few times. The chain recombines TRBV7-2 with TRBJ1-4, with 7 bases fitting TRBD1. Germline V lookup: CDR1 SGHTA, CDR2 FQGNSA. V shed 6 bases, J shed 3 bases, and the junction held 7 bases outside the gene matches. The CDR3 contains 15 residues. The CDR3: CASSIQGKANEKLFF. DNA of the CDR3: TGTGCCAGCAGTATACAGGGGAAGGCTAATGAAAAACTGTTTTTT.

In this sample, this clone turned up once. The V call is TRBV19, the J call TRBJ2-1; 8 bases are a match to TRBD1. Looked up from germline, CDR1 is LNHDA and CDR2 is SQIVND (reference sequence). J gave up 3 bases and V 7 bases, and 8 bases lay outside the gene matches. The CDR3 runs to 15 residues. DNA for the CDR3: TGTGCCAGTAAAGGAGGTGGGACAGGCTACAATGAGCAGTTCTTC. Translated: CASKGGGTGYNEQFF.

The J gene is TRBJ2-5, the V gene TRBV9; tentatively, D is TRBD1 (6 bases). V was pared by 4 bases and J by 4 bases, with 26 bases between. The CDR3 spans 18 residues. Germline V gene lookup returns CDR1 SGDLS and CDR2 YYNGEE. For the CDR3, the DNA is TGTGCCAGCAGCTCCTCGTCTCGGACAGCGAAAATTGGAGAGACCCAGTACTTC. Translation: CASSSSSRTAKIGETQYF.

The chain is built from TRBV5-8 and TRBJ1-2; no reliable D call. The CDR3 runs 15 residues. Germline-derived CDR1 and CDR2 are SGHTS and YDEGEE. Trimming stripped 4 bases from V and 8 bases from J, with 21 bases between. In DNA form, the CDR3 reads TGTGCCAGCAGCAAAGACTGGAGGTCATGGGAAGGCTACACCTTC. This gives the protein CASSKDWRSWEGYTF.

The chain links TRBV6-6 to TRBJ1-5, with D tentatively TRBD1 (5 bases). V gave up 5 bases and J gave up 2 bases, with 22 bases separating them. Germline V lookup: CDR1 MNHNY, CDR2 SVGAGI (reference sequence). This CDR3 has 18 amino acids. CDR3 amino acids: CASSPRSAGRVGNQPQHF. In DNA form, the CDR3 reads TGTGCCAGCAGTCCTCGTAGTGCGGGGCGGGTTGGCAATCAGCCCCAGCATTTT.

The rearrangement links TRBV6-5 to TRBJ2-6; no definite D call. This CDR3 has 12 amino acids. The germline V gene has CDR1 MNHEY and CDR2 SVGAGI. V shed 6 bases and J shed 10 bases, with 10 bases lying between them. The CDR3 nucleotides read TGTGCCAGCAGCCCCCCGCTAAACGTCCTGACTTTC. This encodes CASSPPLNVLTF.